This T cell receptor beta chain was captured in a study of blood T cells in healthy people across ages. Study-level results: More naive CD4+ cells and higher diversity marked long-lived donors relative to aged donors.

All donors came from Russia, were Caucasian and healthy, and spanned ages about 6 to 100. Germline V gives CDR1 MDHEN, CDR2 SYDVKM. The trim removed 5 bases at V and 0 bases at J, leaving 6 bases unmatched. This CDR3 region has 18 residues. This clonotype was observed a few times. Its specificity is unknown. Together with a sample-barcoded 5' primer, a J-beta primer mix was included in a second PCR lasting roughly 7 to 11 cycles. Individual samples furnished no less than 3 million CDR3-containing paired-end reads apiece. Each CDR3 protein gets one entry after TCRdb re-called the 5' RACE reads with MiXCR. The table has about 840,000 distinct CDR3 sequences, 25% to 30% seen once; the top ten hold 9.5% to 13%. This same sample was also part of a study on T cells of mothers and their children.

The sequence came from a woman in her thirties or forties in good health. Sequenced input: blood. The chain employs TRBV28 and TRBJ2-1, with 14 bases aligning to TRBD2. CDR3 amino acids: CASSPGLAGVTSYNEQFF. CDR3 nucleotides: TGTGCCAGCAGTCCGGGACTAGCGGGGGTTACCTCCTACAATGAGCAGTTCTTC.